The 14 T cell receptor beta chains reported below all come from one sample, sequenced in a study of T cell clonality in common variable immunodeficiency. Profiling relied on immunoSEQ multiplex PCR, and the TCRdb table lists in-frame clones only, not all of them. This sample comprises over 30,000 clones, none seen once only. Sequencing was done on a sample of peripheral blood mononuclear cells. The source of these receptors is a person between 18 and 75 years old in good health.

Ten or more counts support this clone. The read halts 3 residues ahead of the CDR3 end, with the missing end drawn from the germline J gene. The chain employs TRBV7-6 and TRBJ1-1; possibly TRBD1 for D (5 bases). V lost 5 bases to trimming and J lost 5 bases, with 15 bases between them. CDR1 is SGHVS and CDR2 is FNYEAQ in the germline V gene. The CDR3 runs to 14 residues. The chain's CDR3 is CASSPWDSRTEAFF. The covered CDR3 bases are TGTGCCAGCAGCCCCTGGGACTCTAGGACTGAA. The variable domain in full, completed from reference TRBV7-6 and TRBJ1-1, reads GAGVSQSPRYKVTKRGQDVALRCDPISGHVSLYWYRQALGQGPEFLTYFNYEAQQDKSGLPNDRFSAERPEGSISTLTIQRTEQRDSAMYRCASSPWDSRTEAFFGQGTRLTVV.

Many counts were recorded for this clone. The DNA read from the CDR3 is TGCGCCAGCAGCTTGGCCCAGGCGGGGGGGCCGAAGACC. It translates to CASSLAQAGGPKT. The full CDR3 reads CASSLAQAGGPKTQYF. The chain uses TRBV5-1 and TRBJ2-5; 9 bases agree with TRBD2. The CDR3 extends 3 residues past the end of the read, so its final part is completed from the germline J gene. CDR3 length equals 16 residues. Germline V CDR1 and CDR2: SGHRS, YFSETQ. V lost 0 bases to trimming and J lost 6 bases; unmatched junction nucleotides: 9.

In this sample, this clone turned up many times. The CDR3 end is not reached by the read, which stops 3 residues before it; the germline J gene fills it in. This chain connects TRBV3-1 (or the pseudogene TRBV3-2) to TRBJ2-4; D is ambiguous. Germline values: CDR1 LGHDT, CDR2 YNNKEL (reference sequence). The V end was cut by 4 bases, the J end by 0 bases, with 7 bases between. There are 14 residues in the CDR3. The CDR3 loop is CASSLDLAKNIQYF. The sequenced part of the CDR3 DNA is TGTGCCAGCAGCCTCGACTTAGCCAAAAACATT.

This clone was seen repeatedly, ten times or more. The read ends 3 residues early relative to the CDR3; the germline J gene fills the gap. The V call is TRBV18, the J call TRBJ2-2; TRBD1 matches 7 bases. Germline V lookup: CDR1 KGHSH, CDR2 LQKENI. The CDR3 has 16 amino acids. Trimming removed 2 bases from V and 2 bases from J; junction bases left unmatched: 5. The sequenced part of the CDR3 DNA is TGTGCCAGCTCACCAGCAGGGGACAGCAACACCGGGGAG. It codes for CASSPAGDSNTGE. The full CDR3 sequence reads CASSPAGDSNTGELFF.

In this sample, this clone turned up many times. The CDR3 is CSARDTFGGWPMNTEAFF. The CDR3 bases that were read are TGCAGTGCTAGAGATACTTTCGGGGGGTGGCCGATGAACACTGAA. J is TRBJ1-1 and V is TRBV20-1; TRBD1 is a possible D gene (5 bases). The CDR3 goes on 3 residues after the read ends, and that part is filled in from the germline J gene. The CDR3 is 18 amino acids. Germline lookup yields CDR1 DFQATT and CDR2 SNEGSKA (reference sequence). Trimming took off 0 bases at V and 0 bases at J, with 20 bases between the two ends.

This clone was counted ten times or more. Sequencing ends 3 residues short of the CDR3 end; the germline J gene provides the rest. V usage is TRBV5-1 and J usage is TRBJ1-4, with a tentative D call TRBD1 (5 bases). Trimming removed 5 bases at V and 0 bases at J, with 11 bases between. CDR3 length: 15 residues. The germline V gene encodes CDR1 SGHRS and CDR2 YFSETQ. The CDR3 bases that were read are TGCGCCAGCAGGAAGGACACCGCAACTAATGAAAAA. This translates into CASRKDTATNEK. The complete CDR3 protein is CASRKDTATNEKLFF.

In this sample, this clone turned up many times. The read halts 3 residues ahead of the CDR3 end, with the missing end drawn from the germline J gene. The chain links TRBV20-1 to TRBJ2-5; the match to TRBD2 covers 12 bases. Germline V gene sequence: CDR1 DFQATT, CDR2 SNEGSKA (reference sequence). Losses at the gene ends were 2 bases for V and 5 bases for J; bases not matched to a gene: 6. This CDR3 comprises 15 residues. The covered CDR3 bases are TGCAGTGCTAGACTAGCGGGGGGGCCGGGGGAGACC. This encodes CSARLAGGPGET. The CDR3 reads in full as CSARLAGGPGETQYF.

In this sample, this clone turned up many times. The CDR3 end falls 3 residues outside the read, so it is completed with the germline J gene. The chain recombines TRBV5-1 with TRBJ2-7, with 7 positions matching TRBD2. Germline-derived CDR1 and CDR2 are SGHRS and YFSETQ. The CDR3 runs 14 residues. Trimming took 0 bases from V and 4 from J; bases not matched to a gene: 4. Partial CDR3 DNA: TGCGCCAGCAGCTTGGCCGGCGGGAGATACGAG. Translation gives CASSLAGGRYE. The whole CDR3 sequence is CASSLAGGRYEQYF.

This clone was counted many times. The sequenced fragment ends 3 residues before the CDR3 boundary, so the rest is inferred from the germline J gene. This chain connects TRBV12-3 or TRBV12-4 to TRBJ2-3, with 11 positions matching TRBD1. The CDR3 covers 15 residues. J gave up 2 bases and V 4 bases, and 2 bases lay outside the gene matches. The CDR3 DNA, read in part, is TGTGCCAGCAGTTCGGACAGGGGGCACACAGATACG. It codes for CASSSDRGHTDT. The CDR3 reads in full as CASSSDRGHTDTQYF.

This clone has ten or more counts. Incomplete CDR3 DNA: TGTGCCAGCCAGGGGTGGGATTACAATGAG. Translating gives CASQGWDYNE. The entire CDR3 reads CASQGWDYNEQFF. The rearrangement uses TRBV2 and TRBJ2-1; a weak D match, TRBD1 (6 bases). The observed sequence ends 3 residues before the CDR3 terminus, with the missing tail filled in from the germline J gene. The germline V gene encodes CDR1 SNHLY and CDR2 FYNNEI. The V gene lost 8 bases and the J gene lost 4 bases, with 12 bases spanning the gap. CDR3 length equals 13 residues.

This clone came up many times. Read data end 3 residues before the CDR3 end; the end is taken from the germline J gene. Other nucleotide sequences in the sample specify the same CDR3. The chain joins TRBV10-3 to TRBJ2-1; TRBD2 agrees at 9 bases. V was clipped by 6 bases and J by 4 bases; unmatched bases: 13. The germline V gene encodes CDR1 ENHRY and CDR2 SYGVKD. This CDR3 comprises 17 residues. The CDR3 region is CAIRRNSGGSSYNEQFF. The sequenced part of the CDR3 DNA is TGTGCCATCAGGAGAAATAGCGGGGGAAGCTCTTACAATGAG.

This clone was detected ten times or more. Sequencing ends 3 residues short of the CDR3 end; the germline J gene provides the rest. The V gene is TRBV19, the J gene TRBJ2-1, with 8 positions matching TRBD2. The CDR3 contains 16 residues. The germline V gene encodes CDR1 LNHDA and CDR2 SQIVND (reference sequence). V was pared by 8 bases and J by 7 bases, with 16 bases of the junction left unmatched. The DNA read from the CDR3 is TGTGCCAGTCAATGGGGTAGCGGGAAGGGGGGTAATGAG. As protein: CASQWGSGKGGNE. The CDR3 as a whole reads CASQWGSGKGGNEQFF.

This clone was seen at least ten times. The CDR3 end falls 3 residues outside the read, so it is completed with the germline J gene. This rearrangement joins TRBV30 to TRBJ2-7, with TRBD1 as a possible D gene (5 bases). Between the trimmed V and J ends, which lost 2 bases and 0 bases, there was a span of 14 bases. The CDR3 consists of 15 residues. Germline-derived CDR1 and CDR2 are GTSNPN and SVGIG (reference sequence). The sequenced part of the CDR3 DNA is TGTGCCTGGAGTCATGCCCTAAGGGGCTCCTACGAG. Its protein is CAWSHALRGSYE. The full CDR3 protein is CAWSHALRGSYEQYF.

This clone was seen only a few times. At one boundary the junction diverges from the germline segment, which might be a read error. The read is 3 residues too short to cover the CDR3 end, so that end is filled in from the germline J gene. The rearrangement joins TRBV7-9 to TRBJ2-2, with D tentatively TRBD1 (5 bases). Germline CDR1 and CDR2: SEHNR and FQNEAQ (reference sequence). The CDR3 sequence is 13 residues long. CDR3 amino acids: CTSSLWGDEKLFF. CDR3 DNA, as far as it was read: TGTACCAGCAGCCTGTGGGGCGATGAAAAG.